A single sample gave rise to the 16 T cell receptor beta chains below, sequenced in a study of blood T cell repertoires in COVID-19. The data were produced by immunoSEQ multiplex PCR, yet TCRdb's version contains in-frame clones alone and is incomplete. The profile shows 65,000 to 90,000 clones, about nine tenths of them singletons. The source material was peripheral blood. The source of these receptors is a human donor in a cohort sampled during active COVID-19.

The chain employs TRBV3-1 (or the pseudogene TRBV3-2) and TRBJ1-3; D possibly corresponds to TRBD1 (6 bases). The V gene's germline CDR1 is LGHDT and CDR2 YNNKEL (reference sequence). V lost 4 bases to trimming and J lost 0 bases, with 10 bases between them. The CDR3 totals 15 residues. The CDR3 DNA reads as TGTGCCAGCAGCCTCCAGGGGTACTCTGGAAACACCATATATTTT. This sequence encodes CASSLQGYSGNTIYF.

The CDR3 DNA is TGCGCCAGCAGCCCTCAACATGTTAATTCACCCCTCCACTTT. This codes for CASSPQHVNSPLHF. This chain joins TRBV5-1 and TRBJ1-6; D not certain. Deletions cut 4 bases from V and 6 bases from J, with 11 bases between. There are 14 residues in the CDR3. Per the germline V gene, CDR1 is SGHRS and CDR2 is YFSETQ.

This clone was seen only a few times. This rearrangement joins TRBV19 to TRBJ1-6, with D perhaps TRBD1 (6 bases). This CDR3 spans 15 amino acids. Trimming removed 3 bases from V and 8 bases from J, with 14 bases in between. The germline V gene encodes CDR1 LNHDA and CDR2 SQIVND (reference sequence). The CDR3 sequence is CASSMARGRHSPLHF. The CDR3 nucleotides are TGTGCCAGTAGTATGGCCAGGGGTAGGCATTCACCCCTCCACTTT.

This CDR3 is CASSGRRGGTGELFF. CDR3 DNA: TGCGCCAGCTCTGGCAGGAGGGGGGGCACCGGGGAGCTGTTTTTT. This rearrangement joins TRBV5-1 to TRBJ2-2; D might be TRBD2 (7 bases). Germline CDR1 and CDR2: SGHRS and YFSETQ. The CDR3 consists of 15 residues. V was trimmed by 7 bases and J by 4 bases, leaving 17 bases between them.

This chain uses TRBV13 with TRBJ1-2, with a possible D match to TRBD1 (6 bases). There are 16 residues in the CDR3. V was trimmed by 4 bases and J by 2 bases, leaving 17 bases between them. Germline values: CDR1 PRHDT, CDR2 FYEKMQ (reference sequence). CDR3 DNA: TGTGCCAGCAGCTCCGGACCTGCCACAGGGAACTATGGCTACACCTTC. Its protein is CASSSGPATGNYGYTF.

The V and J genes are TRBV7-2 and TRBJ2-5, with D perhaps TRBD2 (7 bases). Trimming cost V 5 bases and J 4 bases, with 14 bases left between them. CDR1 and CDR2 from the germline V gene are SGHTA and FQGNSA. The CDR3 totals 14 residues. In DNA, the CDR3 is TGTGCCAGCAGCCTCGGGGGGCCGGGAGAGACCCAGTACTTC. This sequence encodes CASSLGGPGETQYF.

This clone was seen a handful of times. The chain combines TRBV4-1 with TRBJ1-5; D not resolved. Trimming took 0 bases from V and 6 from J, leaving 15 bases between them. The CDR3 is made up of 16 amino acids. Germline loops: CDR1 MGHRA, CDR2 YSYEKL. CDR3 in amino acids: CASSQDRSRMGQPQHF. CDR3 DNA: TGCGCCAGCAGCCAAGATCGCAGCAGGATGGGTCAGCCCCAGCATTTT.

V and J are TRBV5-1 and TRBJ2-7; TRBD1 agrees at 8 bases. The V gene's germline CDR1 is SGHRS and CDR2 YFSETQ. The CDR3 contains 15 residues. Losses at the gene ends were 3 bases for V and 3 bases for J; bases not matched to a gene: 8. The CDR3 reads CASSSARQGYYEQYF. The DNA of the CDR3 is TGCGCCAGCAGCTCGGCGAGACAGGGGTACTACGAGCAGTACTTC.

Comment on this clone: At one end, the junction sequence differs from germline, possibly due to a read error. The chain uses TRBV7-9 and TRBJ2-5; 10 nucleotides line up with TRBD2. Germline V gene sequence: CDR1 SEHNR, CDR2 FQNEAQ (reference sequence). CDR3 length equals 15 residues. CDR3 loop: CASSLAGGTKETQYF. The CDR3, as DNA: TGTGCCAGCAGTTTAGCGGGGGGAACAAAAGAGACCCAGTACTTC.

The chain joins TRBV5-1 to TRBJ2-3, with no clear D. There are 12 residues in the CDR3. V was trimmed by 1 base and J by 4 bases, leaving 4 bases between them. Germline values: CDR1 SGHRS, CDR2 YFSETQ. The CDR3 bases are TGCGCCAGCAGCTTGCTTTCAGATACGCAGTATTTT. It is translated as CASSLLSDTQYF.

V and J are TRBV18 and TRBJ1-5, with 7 bases fitting TRBD1. The V gene's germline CDR1 is KGHSH and CDR2 LQKENI. CDR3 length equals 14 residues. Unmatched junction bases numbered 6, after V lost 5 bases and J lost 5 bases. Here the CDR3 DNA reads TGTGCCAGCTCATTGACAGGGAACCATCAGCCCCAGCATTTT. Its protein product is CASSLTGNHQPQHF.

The V gene is TRBV2, the J gene TRBJ2-1; TRBD1 matches at 8 bases. Losses at the gene ends were 3 bases for V and 7 bases for J; bases not matched to a gene: 8. Per germline, CDR1 SNHLY and CDR2 FYNNEI. CDR3 length: 15 residues. The CDR3: CASSDSKGQANEQFF. In DNA, the CDR3 is TGTGCCAGCAGTGACTCCAAGGGACAGGCAAATGAGCAGTTCTTC.

This sequence joins TRBV3-1 (or the pseudogene TRBV3-2) and TRBJ2-5; 10 bases agree with TRBD2. CDR1 is LGHDT and CDR2 is YNNKEL in the germline V gene (reference sequence). With V trimmed by 0 bases and J by 5 bases, 15 bases remained unmatched. The CDR3 runs to 19 residues. The CDR3 protein is CASSQDRGIAGGKGETQYF. Written as DNA, the CDR3 is TGTGCCAGCAGCCAAGATCGGGGGATAGCGGGGGGTAAAGGGGAGACCCAGTACTTC.

J is TRBJ1-4 and V is TRBV3-1 (or the pseudogene TRBV3-2); 10 bases align to TRBD1. Trimming cost V 1 base and J 1 base; bases outside gene matches: 0. Germline V CDR1 and CDR2: LGHDT, YNNKEL (reference sequence). This CDR3 is 16 amino acids long. As DNA, the CDR3 is TGTGCCAGCAGCCAAGGGGACAGGGGAACTAATGAAAAACTGTTTTTT. It is translated as CASSQGDRGTNEKLFF.

This rearrangement joins TRBV14 to TRBJ1-5, with D possibly being TRBD1 (6 bases). The germline gives CDR1 SGHDN, CDR2 FVKESK. V shed 1 base and J shed 7 bases, with 11 bases lying between them. This CDR3 comprises 14 residues. The CDR3 protein is CASSQAGVVQPQHF. In nucleotides, the CDR3 is TGTGCCAGCAGCCAAGCAGGGGTTGTGCAGCCCCAGCATTTT. Variable domain in full (rest from reference TRBV14 and TRBJ1-5): EAGVTQFPSHSVIEKGQTVTLRCDPISGHDNLYWYRRVMGKEIKFLLHFVKESKQDESGMPNNRFLAERTGGTYSTLKVQPAELEDSGVYFCASSQAGVVQPQHFGDGTRLSIL.

The V gene is TRBV5-1, the J gene TRBJ2-5; TRBD1 matches 9 bases. J was trimmed by 4 bases and V by 3 bases; bases with no gene match: 10. Germline CDR1 SGHRS, CDR2 YFSETQ. This CDR3 contains 16 residues. The CDR3: CASSWGGQGILETQYF. The CDR3 DNA is TGCGCCAGCAGCTGGGGGGGACAGGGAATTTTAGAGACCCAGTACTTC.